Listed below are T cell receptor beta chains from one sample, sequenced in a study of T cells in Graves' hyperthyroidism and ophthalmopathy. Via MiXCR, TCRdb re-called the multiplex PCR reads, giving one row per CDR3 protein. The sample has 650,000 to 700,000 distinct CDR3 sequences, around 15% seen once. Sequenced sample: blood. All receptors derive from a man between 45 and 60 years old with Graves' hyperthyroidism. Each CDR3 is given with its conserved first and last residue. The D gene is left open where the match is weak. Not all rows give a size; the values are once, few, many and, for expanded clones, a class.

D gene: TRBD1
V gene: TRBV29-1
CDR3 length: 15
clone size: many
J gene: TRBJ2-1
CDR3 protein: CSVESGQGAGNEQFF
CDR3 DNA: TGCAGCGTTGAAAGTGGCCAGGGGGCGGGCAATGAGCAGTTCTTC

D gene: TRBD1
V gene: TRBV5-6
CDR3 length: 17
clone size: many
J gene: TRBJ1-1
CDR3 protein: CASSLPGTGRGSTEAFF
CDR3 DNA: TGTGCCAGCAGCTTGCCCGGGACAGGAAGGGGCTCGACTGAAGCTTTCTTT

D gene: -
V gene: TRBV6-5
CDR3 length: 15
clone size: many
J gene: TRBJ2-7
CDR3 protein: CASSYSPQGSYEQYF
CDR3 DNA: TGTGCCAGCAGTTACTCACCTCAGGGGTCCTACGAGCAGTACTTC

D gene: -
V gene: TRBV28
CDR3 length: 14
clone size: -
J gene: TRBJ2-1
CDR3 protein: CASSFRRDYNEQFF
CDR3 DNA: TGTGCCAGCAGTTTCCGACGCGACTACAATGAGCAGTTCTTC

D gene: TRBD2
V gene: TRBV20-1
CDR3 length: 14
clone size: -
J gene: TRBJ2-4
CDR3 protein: CSAPQSREGNIQYF
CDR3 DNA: TGCAGTGCTCCCCAAAGCAGGGAGGGGAACATTCAGTACTTC

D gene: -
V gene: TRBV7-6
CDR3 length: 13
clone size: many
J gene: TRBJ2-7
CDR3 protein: CASSQYGVDEQYF
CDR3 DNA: TGTGCCAGCAGCCAATATGGGGTTGACGAGCAGTACTTC

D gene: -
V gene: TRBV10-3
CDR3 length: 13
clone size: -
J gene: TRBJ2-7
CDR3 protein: CAISPAENYEQYF
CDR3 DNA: TGTGCCATCAGCCCAGCGGAAAACTACGAGCAGTACTTC

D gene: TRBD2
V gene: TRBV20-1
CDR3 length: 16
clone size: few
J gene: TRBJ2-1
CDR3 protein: CSASPPSGRLYNEQFF
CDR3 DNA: TGCAGTGCTAGTCCTCCTAGCGGGAGGTTATACAATGAGCAGTTCTTC

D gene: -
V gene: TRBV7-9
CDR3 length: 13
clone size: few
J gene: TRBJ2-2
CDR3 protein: CASSIYRALELFF
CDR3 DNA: TGTGCCAGCAGCATATATAGAGCTTTGGAGCTGTTTTTT

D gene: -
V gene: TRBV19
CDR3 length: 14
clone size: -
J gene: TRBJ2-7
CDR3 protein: CASSMGDTPNEQYF
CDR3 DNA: TGTGCCAGTAGTATGGGGGACACCCCTAACGAGCAGTACTTC

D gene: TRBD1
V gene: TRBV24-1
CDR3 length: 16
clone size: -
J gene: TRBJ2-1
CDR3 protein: CATSVAGTEVYNEQFF
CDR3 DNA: TGTGCCACCAGTGTTGCCGGGACAGAAGTCTACAATGAGCAGTTCTTC

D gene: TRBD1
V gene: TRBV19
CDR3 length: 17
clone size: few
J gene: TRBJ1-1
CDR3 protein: CASSMGLRDRGGTEAFF
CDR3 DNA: TGTGCCAGTAGTATGGGGCTCCGAGACAGGGGTGGCACTGAAGCTTTCTTT

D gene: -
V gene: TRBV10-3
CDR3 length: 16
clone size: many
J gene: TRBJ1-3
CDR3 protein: CAITNGGSSSGNTIYF
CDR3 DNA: TGTGCCATCACCAACGGGGGGTCCAGCTCTGGAAACACCATATATTTT

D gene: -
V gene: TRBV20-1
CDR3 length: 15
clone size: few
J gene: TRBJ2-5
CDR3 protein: CSARDLKVNQETQYF
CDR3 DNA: TGCAGTGCTAGAGATCTTAAGGTCAATCAAGAGACCCAGTACTTC

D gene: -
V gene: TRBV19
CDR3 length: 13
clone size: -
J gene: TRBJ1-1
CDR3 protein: CASSPRLGTEAFF
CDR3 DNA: TGTGCCAGTAGTCCCCGGTTGGGGACTGAAGCTTTCTTT

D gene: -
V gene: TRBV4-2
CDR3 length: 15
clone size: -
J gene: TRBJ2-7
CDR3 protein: CASSQDPGIAYEQYF
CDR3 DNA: TGTGCCAGCAGCCAAGATCCTGGGATAGCATACGAGCAGTACTTC

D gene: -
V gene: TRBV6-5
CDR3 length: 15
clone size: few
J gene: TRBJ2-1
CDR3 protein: CASSYMDISTNEQFF
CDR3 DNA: TGTGCCAGCAGTTACATGGACATCTCCACGAATGAGCAGTTCTTC

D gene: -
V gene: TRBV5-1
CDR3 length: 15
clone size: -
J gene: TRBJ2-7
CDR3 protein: CASSLLTVQGHEQYF
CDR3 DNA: TGCGCCAGCAGCCTGTTAACTGTACAGGGCCACGAGCAGTACTTC

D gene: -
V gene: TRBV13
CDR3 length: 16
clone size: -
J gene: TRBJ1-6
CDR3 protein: CASSGGASSYNSPLHF
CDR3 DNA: TGTGCCAGCAGCGGAGGGGCCAGCTCCTATAATTCACCCCTCCACTTT

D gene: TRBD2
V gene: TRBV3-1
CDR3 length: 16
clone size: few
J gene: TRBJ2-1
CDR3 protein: CASSENSGRTYNEQFF
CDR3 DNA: TGTGCCAGCAGTGAAAATAGCGGGAGGACCTACAATGAGCAGTTCTTC

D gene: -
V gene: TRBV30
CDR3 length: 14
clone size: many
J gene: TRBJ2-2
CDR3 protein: CAWGRQPNTGELFF
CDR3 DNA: TGTGCCTGGGGCCGACAACCTAACACCGGGGAGCTGTTTTTT

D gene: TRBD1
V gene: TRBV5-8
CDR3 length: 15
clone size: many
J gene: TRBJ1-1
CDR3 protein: CASSFSLTGSTEAFF
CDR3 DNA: TGTGCCAGCAGCTTTTCACTGACAGGGAGCACTGAAGCTTTCTTT

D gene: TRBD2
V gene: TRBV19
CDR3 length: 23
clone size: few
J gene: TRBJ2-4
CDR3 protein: CASSSGQKSPSGSGTRGQNIQYF
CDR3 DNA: TGTGCCAGTAGTTCTGGGCAGAAGTCCCCTAGCGGGAGTGGGACCCGAGGTCAGAACATTCAGTACTTC

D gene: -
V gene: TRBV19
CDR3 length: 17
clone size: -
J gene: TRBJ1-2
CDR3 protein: CASSIYPRGQVDYGYTF
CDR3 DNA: TGTGCCAGTAGTATCTACCCCCGGGGCCAGGTAGACTATGGCTACACCTTC

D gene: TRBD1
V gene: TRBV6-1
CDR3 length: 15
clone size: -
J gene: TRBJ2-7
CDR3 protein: CASRATRGPTYEQYF
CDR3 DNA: TGTGCCAGCAGGGCCACCAGGGGGCCCACCTACGAGCAGTACTTC

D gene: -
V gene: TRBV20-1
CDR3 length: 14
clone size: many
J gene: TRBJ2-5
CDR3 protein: CSARDFTGQETQYF
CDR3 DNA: TGCAGTGCTAGAGATTTTACAGGTCAAGAGACCCAGTACTTC

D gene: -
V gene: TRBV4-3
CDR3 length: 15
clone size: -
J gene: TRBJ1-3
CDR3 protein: CASSPQSLSGNTIYF
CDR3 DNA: TGCGCCAGCAGCCCCCAGTCATTATCTGGAAACACCATATATTTT

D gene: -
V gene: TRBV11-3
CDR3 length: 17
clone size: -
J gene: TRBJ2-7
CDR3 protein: CASSLERGGLRTYEQYF
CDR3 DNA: TGTGCCAGCAGCTTAGAACGTGGGGGGCTGAGGACCTACGAGCAGTACTTC

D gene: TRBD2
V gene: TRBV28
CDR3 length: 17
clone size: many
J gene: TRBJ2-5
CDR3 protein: CASSPRRLAGVSETQYF
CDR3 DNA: TGTGCCAGCAGCCCAAGGAGGCTAGCGGGAGTTTCAGAGACCCAGTACTTC

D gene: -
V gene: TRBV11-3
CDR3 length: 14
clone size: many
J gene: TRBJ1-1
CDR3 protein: CASSLAGGAAEAFF
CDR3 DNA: TGTGCCAGCAGCCTGGCGGGGGGGGCGGCTGAAGCTTTCTTT

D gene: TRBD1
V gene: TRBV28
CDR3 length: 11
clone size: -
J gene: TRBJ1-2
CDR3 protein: CASNRGNGYTF
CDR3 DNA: TGTGCCAGCAACAGGGGAAATGGCTACACCTTC

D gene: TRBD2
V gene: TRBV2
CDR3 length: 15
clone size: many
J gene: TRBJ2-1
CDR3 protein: CASIKGGRADNEQFF
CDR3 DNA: TGTGCCAGCATCAAGGGAGGGAGGGCCGACAATGAGCAGTTCTTC

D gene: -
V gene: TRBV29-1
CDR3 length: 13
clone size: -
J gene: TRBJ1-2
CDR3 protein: CSADIRTNYGYTF
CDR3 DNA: TGCAGCGCCGACATCCGAACTAACTATGGCTACACCTTC

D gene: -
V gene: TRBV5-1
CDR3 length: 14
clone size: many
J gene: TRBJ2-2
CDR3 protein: CASRGSLNTGELFF
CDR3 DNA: TGCGCCAGCCGCGGTAGCCTCAACACCGGGGAGCTGTTTTTT

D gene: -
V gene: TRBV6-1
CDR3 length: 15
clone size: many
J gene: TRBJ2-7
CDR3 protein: CASSGGNYGTAEQYF
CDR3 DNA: TGTGCCAGCAGTGGCGGGAACTATGGGACAGCCGAGCAGTACTTC

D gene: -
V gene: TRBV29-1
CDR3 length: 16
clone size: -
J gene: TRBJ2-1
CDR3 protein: CSVEGIAPGPINEQFF
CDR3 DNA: TGCAGCGTTGAAGGGATAGCACCAGGGCCAATCAATGAGCAGTTCTTC

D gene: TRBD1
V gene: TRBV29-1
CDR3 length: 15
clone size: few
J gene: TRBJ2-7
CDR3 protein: CSVEVEGQGSYEQYF
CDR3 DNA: TGCAGCGTTGAAGTCGAGGGACAGGGTTCCTACGAGCAGTACTTC

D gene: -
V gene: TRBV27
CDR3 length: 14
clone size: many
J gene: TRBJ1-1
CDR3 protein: CAGRPRGGPTEAFF
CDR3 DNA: TGTGCCGGTAGGCCCCGAGGGGGGCCCACTGAAGCTTTCTTT

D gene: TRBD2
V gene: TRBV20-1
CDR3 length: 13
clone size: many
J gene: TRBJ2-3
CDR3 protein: CSGASGISDTQYF
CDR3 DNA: TGCAGTGGGGCTAGCGGGATCTCAGATACGCAGTATTTT